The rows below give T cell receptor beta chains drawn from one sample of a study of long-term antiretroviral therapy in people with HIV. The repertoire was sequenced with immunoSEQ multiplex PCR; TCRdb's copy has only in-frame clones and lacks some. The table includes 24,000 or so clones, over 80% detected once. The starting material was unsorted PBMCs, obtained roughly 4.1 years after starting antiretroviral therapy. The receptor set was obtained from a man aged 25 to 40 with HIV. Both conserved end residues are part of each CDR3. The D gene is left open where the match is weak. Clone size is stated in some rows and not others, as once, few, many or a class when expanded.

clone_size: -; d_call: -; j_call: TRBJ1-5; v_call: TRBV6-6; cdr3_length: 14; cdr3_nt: TGTGCCAGCAGTTCAACAGGGATTAACCCGCCCCAGCATTTT; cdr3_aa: CASSSTGINPPQHF
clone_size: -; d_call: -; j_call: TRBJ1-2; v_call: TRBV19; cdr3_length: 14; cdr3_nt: TGTGCCAGTAGTTATGATGGCAGGGCAGATGGCTACACCTTC; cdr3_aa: CASSYDGRADGYTF
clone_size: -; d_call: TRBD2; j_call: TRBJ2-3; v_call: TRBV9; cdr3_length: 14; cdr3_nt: TGTGCCAGCAGCGTGGGGACTAACACAGATACGCAGTATTTT; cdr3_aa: CASSVGTNTDTQYF
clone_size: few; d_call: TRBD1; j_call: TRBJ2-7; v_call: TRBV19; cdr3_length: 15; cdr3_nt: TGTGCCAGTAGTCAAGACGGGACAGACACCTACGAGCAGTACTTC; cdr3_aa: CASSQDGTDTYEQYF
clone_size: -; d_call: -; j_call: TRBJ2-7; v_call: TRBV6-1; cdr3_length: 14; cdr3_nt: TGTGCCAGCAGTGAAGGGCAGGTACCCTACGAGCAGTACTTC; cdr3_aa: CASSEGQVPYEQYF
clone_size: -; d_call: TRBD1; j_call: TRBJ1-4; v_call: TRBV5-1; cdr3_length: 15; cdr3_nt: TGCGCCAGCAGCATTACCGGGACAGGGGTCGAAAAACTGTTTTTT; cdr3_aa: CASSITGTGVEKLFF
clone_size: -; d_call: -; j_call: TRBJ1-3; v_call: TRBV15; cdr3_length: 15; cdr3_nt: TGTGCCACCAGCAGAGATCTAGGCTCTGGAAACACCATATATTTT; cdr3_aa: CATSRDLGSGNTIYF
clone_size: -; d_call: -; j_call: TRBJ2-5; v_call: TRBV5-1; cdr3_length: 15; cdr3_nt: TGCGCCAGCAGCCGCGGAGGGGGGGACCAAGAGACCCAGTACTTC; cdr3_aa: CASSRGGGDQETQYF
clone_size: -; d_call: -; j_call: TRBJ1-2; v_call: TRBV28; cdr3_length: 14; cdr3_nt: TGTGCCAGCAGTTTAGTACTCCGAGACTATGGCTACACCTTC; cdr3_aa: CASSLVLRDYGYTF
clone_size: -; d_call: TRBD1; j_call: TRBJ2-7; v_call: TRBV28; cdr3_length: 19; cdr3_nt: TGTGCCAGCAGTTCTACTCTCCCTTCGGGACAGGGTGTGACCTACGAGCAGTACTTC; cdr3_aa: CASSSTLPSGQGVTYEQYF
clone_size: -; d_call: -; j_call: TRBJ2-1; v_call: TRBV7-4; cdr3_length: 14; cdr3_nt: TGTGCCAGCGGGCAGGAGGGCTCCTACAATGAGCAGTTCTTC; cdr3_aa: CASGQEGSYNEQFF
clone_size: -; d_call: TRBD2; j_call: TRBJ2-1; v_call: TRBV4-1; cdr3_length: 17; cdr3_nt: TGCGCCAGCAGCCGAGGGGGACTAGTTCCTTTGGGGAATGAGCAGTTCTTC; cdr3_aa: CASSRGGLVPLGNEQFF
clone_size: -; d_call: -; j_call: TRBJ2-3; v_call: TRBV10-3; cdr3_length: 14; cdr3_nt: TGTGCCATCAGTGATAATTATGCCGGGGATACGCAGTATTTT; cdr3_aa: CAISDNYAGDTQYF
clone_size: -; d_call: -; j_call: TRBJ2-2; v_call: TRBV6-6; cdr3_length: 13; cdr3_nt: TGTGCCAGCAGAACACAGGACACCGGGGAGCTGTTTTTT; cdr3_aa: CASRTQDTGELFF
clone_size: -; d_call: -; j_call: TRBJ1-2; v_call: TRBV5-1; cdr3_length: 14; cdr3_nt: TGCGCCAGCAGCGACACCACAGGGATTTCCAGGGACACCTTC; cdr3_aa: CASSDTTGISRDTF
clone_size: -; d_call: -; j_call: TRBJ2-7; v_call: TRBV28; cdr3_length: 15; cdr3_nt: TGTGCCAGGTACAGGGAGAGGGAGCGGGACTACGAGCAGTACTTC; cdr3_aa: CARYRERERDYEQYF
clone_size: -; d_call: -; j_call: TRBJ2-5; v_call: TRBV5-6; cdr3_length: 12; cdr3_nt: TGTGCCAGCAGCTGGATGGAAGAGACCCAGTACTTC; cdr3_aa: CASSWMEETQYF
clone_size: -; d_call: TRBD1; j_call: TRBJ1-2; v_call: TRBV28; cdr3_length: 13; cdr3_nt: TGTGCCAGCAGTTTGGGACAGGGCTATGGCTACACCTTC; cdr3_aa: CASSLGQGYGYTF
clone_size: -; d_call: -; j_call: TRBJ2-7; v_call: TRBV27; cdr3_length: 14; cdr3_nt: TGTGCCAGCAGTTTATCGTCAGGGATCTACGAGCAGTACTTC; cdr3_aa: CASSLSSGIYEQYF
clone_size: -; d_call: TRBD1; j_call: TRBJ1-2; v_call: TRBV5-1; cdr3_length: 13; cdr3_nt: TGCGCCAGCAGGTTGACAGGGTACTATGGCTACACCTTC; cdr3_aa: CASRLTGYYGYTF
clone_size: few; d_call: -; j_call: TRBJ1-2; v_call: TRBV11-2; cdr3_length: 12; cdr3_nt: TGTGCCAGCAGCTCTCGACGAGGCGGCTACACCTTC; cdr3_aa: CASSSRRGGYTF
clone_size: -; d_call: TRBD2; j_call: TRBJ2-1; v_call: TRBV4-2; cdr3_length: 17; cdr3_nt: TGTGCCAGCAGCCAAGGAGTCGCGGGAGACGGAGACAATGAGCAGTTCTTC; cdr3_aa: CASSQGVAGDGDNEQFF
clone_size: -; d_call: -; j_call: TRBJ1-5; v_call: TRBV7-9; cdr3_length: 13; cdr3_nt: TGTGCCAGCAGCCGAGACAGCAATCAGCCCCAGCATTTT; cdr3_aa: CASSRDSNQPQHF
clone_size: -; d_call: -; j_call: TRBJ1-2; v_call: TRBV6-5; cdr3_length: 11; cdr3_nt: TGTGCCAGCAGTTACTCGATGGACTACACCTTC; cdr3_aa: CASSYSMDYTF
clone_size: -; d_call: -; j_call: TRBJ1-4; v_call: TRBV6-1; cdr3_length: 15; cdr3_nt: TGTGCCAGCAGTGGACAGGTTGGAACTAATGAAAAACTGTTTTTT; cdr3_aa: CASSGQVGTNEKLFF
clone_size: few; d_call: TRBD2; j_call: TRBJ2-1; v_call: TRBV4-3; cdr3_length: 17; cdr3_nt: TGCGCCAGCAGCCACGATCTAGCGGGACGGACCTACAATGAGCAGTTCTTC; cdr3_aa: CASSHDLAGRTYNEQFF